What follows is one T cell receptor (beta chain) and its context. Per germline, CDR1 SEHNR and CDR2 FQNEAQ (reference sequence). The CDR3 runs 12 residues. V dropped 3 bases and J dropped 8 bases, with 10 bases sitting between them. This entry is derived from a study of cytomegalovirus exposure and HLA in healthy donors. Use of 60 Vbeta and 13 Jbeta primers characterized the PCR. Produced via immunoSEQ multiplex PCR; TCRdb's table is partial and in-frame only. Of 170,000 or so clones listed, 84% are singletons. Specimen: PBMCs. The chain couples TRBV7-9 to TRBJ1-1; D not certain. The clonotype originates from a boy younger than 10 in good health and CMV-seronegative. CDR3: CASSFLDREAFF. Written as DNA, the CDR3 is TGTGCCAGCAGCTTCCTAGATAGAGAAGCTTTCTTT.